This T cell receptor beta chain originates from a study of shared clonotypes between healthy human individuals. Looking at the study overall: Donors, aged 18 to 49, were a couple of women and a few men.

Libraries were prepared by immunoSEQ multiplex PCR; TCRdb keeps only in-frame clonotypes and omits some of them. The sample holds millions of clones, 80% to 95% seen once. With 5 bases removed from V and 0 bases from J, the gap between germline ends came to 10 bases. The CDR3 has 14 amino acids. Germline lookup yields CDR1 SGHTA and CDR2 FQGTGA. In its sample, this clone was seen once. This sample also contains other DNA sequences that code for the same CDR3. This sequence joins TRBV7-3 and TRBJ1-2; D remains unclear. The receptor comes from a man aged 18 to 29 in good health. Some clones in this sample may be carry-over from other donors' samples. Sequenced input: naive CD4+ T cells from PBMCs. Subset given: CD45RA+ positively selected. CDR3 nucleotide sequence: TGTGCCAGCAGCCCGGGAGGATCTAACTATGGCTACACCTTC. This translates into CASSPGGSNYGYTF.